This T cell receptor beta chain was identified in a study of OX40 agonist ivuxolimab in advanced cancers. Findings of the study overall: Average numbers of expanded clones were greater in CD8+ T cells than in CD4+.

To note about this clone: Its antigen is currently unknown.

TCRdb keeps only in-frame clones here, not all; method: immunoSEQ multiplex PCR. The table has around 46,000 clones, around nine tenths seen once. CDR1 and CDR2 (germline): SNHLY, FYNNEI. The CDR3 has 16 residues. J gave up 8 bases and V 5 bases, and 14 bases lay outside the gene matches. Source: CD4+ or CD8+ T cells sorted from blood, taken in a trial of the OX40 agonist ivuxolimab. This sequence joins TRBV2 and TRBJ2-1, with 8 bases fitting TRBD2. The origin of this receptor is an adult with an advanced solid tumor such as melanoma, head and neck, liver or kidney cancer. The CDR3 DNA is TGTGCCAGCAGTCCGCGTCCCATTCGGGGGGGCGATGAGCAGTTCTTC. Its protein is CASSPRPIRGGDEQFF. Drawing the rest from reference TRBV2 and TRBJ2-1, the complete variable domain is EPEVTQTPSHQVTQMGQEVILRCVPISNHLYFYWYRQILGQKVEFLVSFYNNEISEKSEIFDDQFSVERPDGSNFTLKIRSTKLEDSAMYFCASSPRPIRGGDEQFFGPGTRLTVL.